This TCR beta chain was recorded in a study of blood T cell repertoires in COVID-19 (dated by TCRdb to about 2020). With regard to the full study: Samples from collaborators originated in the United States, Italy and Spain and spanned both the acute and convalescent phases of COVID-19. The prospective study material was composed of cDNA or gDNA derived from T cells, B-cell-depleted T cells, or PBMCs. Deeply sampled blood TCRbeta repertoires from subjects exposed to, actively infected with, or recovered from COVID-19 were included in the dataset. A freely available public database, intended as a resource for researchers studying the immune response to SARS-CoV-2, is where the repertoires were released. The samples were drawn from the first 160 participants of the ongoing ImmuneRACE study and from 950 to 1,500 subjects provided by 6 global collaborators. Sample metadata almost always included a de-identified subject ID, COVID-19 status, age in years and sex. Where available, HLA class I and class II types were obtained from metadata supplied by the sample provider rather than from assay-based typing.

V and J are truncated by 0 bases and 3 bases respectively, leaving an intervening sequence of 11 bases. Including the terminal cysteine and phenylalanine, the CDR3 comprises 15 residues. Of the read, only the CDR3 DNA is kept; its 45 bases are in frame from base 1. The germline V gene (reference sequence) yields LNHNV for CDR1 and YYDKDF for CDR2. TCRbeta CDR3 regions were amplified from genomic DNA using the immunoSEQ Assay, a bias-controlled multiplex PCR. The published analysis was carried out like this. Nucleated cell counts per sample were estimated from amplification of reference gene primers within the assay. Sequence reads were collapsed and filtered to measure the absolute abundance of every unique TCRbeta CDR3 rearrangement. For each sample, productive Simpson clonality was calculated as the square root of Simpson's diversity index over productive rearrangements. TCRdb re-hosts the immuneACCESS table, in-frame sequences only. Its copies lack some clones; in the studies checked, an unresolved V gene accounts for under half of them, and the cause for the rest is not known. V and J calls and clone size are those listed in that table; D and trimming were worked out from the DNA. The sample table contains around 360,000 clones; only one count was recorded for about 90% of them. 2.5% to 3.5% of the sample lies in the top ten.

Study-wide findings and limitations: Clinical and demographic metadata were provided uncurated, with the amount varying by source and participant.

This clone is a singleton in its sample. The antigen this receptor binds is unknown. The input lacks base qualities; no much larger clone sits a single base away. In the prospective study, participants were about 18 to 90 years old, resided in 24 geographic areas of the United States, and were enrolled through a virtual design. To assign participants to cohorts, the prospective study relied on clinical history that participants themselves reported in a screening survey and a study questionnaire. Recovered participants in ImmuneRACE Cohort 3 were defined by two consecutive negative NP/OP PCR tests, clearance by a healthcare professional, or resolution of symptoms. Each participant in the prospective study had whole blood, serum and a nasopharyngeal or oropharyngeal swab collected by mobile phlebotomists. Participants in the prospective study had the option to provide additional blood draws and questionnaires over a roughly 2-month period. Before DNA extraction, prospective study blood samples were shipped either frozen or at room temperature.

The chain was built from TRBV15 and TRBJ1-2; the D gene is not confidently resolved. The specimen sequenced was PBMCs or T cells enriched from blood (not recorded which). This clonotype originated in a woman in her twenties or thirties who had recovered from COVID-19. The DNA sequence follows: TGTGCCACCAGCAGAGATAATGGAGACTACTATGGCTACACCTTC. Its translation reads: CATSRDNGDYYGYTF.